Presented here are 24 T cell receptor beta chains from one specimen sequenced in a study of immune characterization of retroperitoneal liposarcoma. TCRdb reprocessed the PCR reads with MiXCR, giving one entry per CDR3 protein. Of about 7,600 distinct CDR3 sequences listed, about 47% were seen once; the top ten hold more than 9%. The sample was tumor tissue. Receptors were obtained from a male donor with retroperitoneal liposarcoma.

Here the CDR3 reads CASSGGQGFYNEQFF. As DNA, the CDR3 is TGTGCCAGCAGTGGGGGACAGGGATTTTACAATGAGCAGTTCTTC. The chain uses TRBV12-3 or TRBV12-4 and TRBJ2-1, with 9 positions matching TRBD1. The CDR3 runs to 15 residues. The J segment lost 4 bases and the V segment lost 5 bases, leaving 6 bases of the junction unmatched.

This clonotype came up once. The rearrangement uses TRBV6-8 and TRBJ2-1; TRBD1 matches at 7 bases. The J call may be faulty, since TRBJ2-7 better matches the DNA end. The germline gives CDR1 MNHGY, CDR2 SAAAGT. This CDR3 is 18 amino acids long. The CDR3: CASRERQGVTSDGYEQYF. In nucleotides, the CDR3 is TGTGCCAGCAGGGAGAGACAGGGTGTTACCTCTGATGGGTACGAGCAGTACTTC.

The CDR3 sequence is CASSPRPSTDTQYF. The DNA of the CDR3 is TGTGCCAGCAGCCCCCGGCCAAGCACAGATACGCAGTATTTT. The chain links TRBV7-6 to TRBJ2-3, with no clear D. Germline lookup yields CDR1 SGHVS and CDR2 FNYEAQ. The CDR3 is 14 residues long. The V end was cut by 5 bases, the J end by 0 bases, with 9 bases between.

The V call is TRBV7-6, the J call TRBJ2-5; unclear D gene. From germline, CDR1 is SGHVS and CDR2 FNYEAQ. V lost 0 bases and J 5 bases, leaving 4 bases between the germline ends. This CDR3 contains 12 residues. CDR3 residues: CASSLAMETQYF. Written as DNA, the CDR3 is TGTGCCAGCAGCTTAGCCATGGAGACCCAGTACTTC.

The chain carries TRBV27 and TRBJ2-2, with D perhaps given as TRBD1 or TRBD2 (6 bases each). Per the germline V gene, CDR1 is MNHEY and CDR2 is SMNVEV (reference sequence). CDR3 length: 14 residues. The ends were cut back, 5 bases at V and 4 bases at J, with 11 bases in the middle. The DNA of the CDR3 is TGTGCCAGCAGTCTACAGGGAGGCACCGGGGAGCTGTTTTTT. This encodes CASSLQGGTGELFF.

J is TRBJ2-5 and V is TRBV7-2; 11 nucleotides line up with TRBD2. After removal of 4 bases from V and 0 bases from J, the junction contained 1 base not matched to a gene. Germline assignment: CDR1 SGHTA and CDR2 FQGNSA. This CDR3 contains 15 residues. In DNA form, the CDR3 reads TGTGCCAGCAGCTCGGGACTAGCGGACCAAGAGACCCAGTACTTC. This translates into CASSSGLADQETQYF.

This clonotype was counted a single time. The chain recombines TRBV4-1 with TRBJ2-5; no clear D. The J call may be faulty, since TRBJ2-7 better matches the DNA end. This CDR3 contains 16 residues. Germline CDR1 MGHRA, CDR2 YSYEKL. The CDR3 sequence is CASSQDHRLSSYEQYF. CDR3 DNA sequence: TGCGCCAGCAGCCAAGATCACAGACTGTCCTCCTACGAGCAGTACTTC.

The chain links TRBV12-3 or TRBV12-4 to TRBJ1-2; D gene uncertain. Trimming left V 5 bases short and J 9 bases short, with 13 bases between. The CDR3 totals 12 residues. CDR3 sequence reads: CASSRSRLRYTF. The DNA for the CDR3 is TGTGCCAGCAGTCGAAGCCGCTTGCGCTACACCTTC.

The J gene is TRBJ2-1, the V gene TRBV6-1; 13 nucleotides agree with TRBD2. The J call is uncertain, as TRBJ2-7 better fits the DNA end. The germline CDR1 and CDR2 sequences are MNHNS and SASEGT. CDR3 size: 16 residues. CDR3 in DNA: TGTGCCAGCAGTAAAACTAGCGGGGGGGCCGTTTACGAGCAGTACTTC. Translation: CASSKTSGGAVYEQYF.

The chain couples TRBV6-1 to TRBJ2-1, with a possible D match to TRBD1 (5 bases). The CDR3 extends over 13 amino acids. CDR1 is MNHNS, CDR2 SASEGT, per germline. Trimming cost V 6 bases and J 10 bases, with 16 bases left between them. The CDR3 loop reads CASSTLRGAEQFF. In DNA, the CDR3 is TGTGCCAGCAGCACGTTAAGGGGTGCGGAGCAGTTCTTC.

This clonotype has more than one count but fewer than ten. The V and J genes are TRBV7-9 and TRBJ2-7, with TRBD1 matching over 9 bases. The CDR3 runs to 15 residues. After removal of 0 bases from V and 5 bases from J, the junction contained 5 bases not matched to a gene. CDR1 is SEHNR, CDR2 FQNEAQ, per germline (reference sequence). CDR3 in DNA: TGTGCCAGCAGCTTAGCATCCGACAGGGGGGACGAGCAGTACTTC. It codes for CASSLASDRGDEQYF.

V and J are TRBV7-6 and TRBJ1-1, with 7 bases matching TRBD1. CDR1 is SGHVS and CDR2 is FNYEAQ in the germline V gene. Trimming cost V 0 bases and J 6 bases; bases outside gene matches: 10. This CDR3 comprises 16 residues. Written as DNA, the CDR3 is TGTGCCAGCAGCTTAGCGCTCACCGGGACAGAGGCTGAAGCTTTCTTT. This sequence encodes CASSLALTGTEAEAFF.

Only a few counts were recorded for this clonotype. The chain uses TRBV7-3 and TRBJ2-3; D is perhaps TRBD1 (6 bases). In germline, CDR1 is SGHTA, CDR2 FQGTGA. The CDR3 is 14 residues long. V was trimmed by 3 bases and J by 2 bases, leaving 9 bases between them. CDR3: CASSFQGNTDTQYF. For the CDR3, the DNA is TGTGCCAGCAGCTTTCAGGGGAACACAGATACGCAGTATTTT. Complete variable domain (other parts from reference TRBV7-3 and TRBJ2-3): GAGVSQTPSNKVTEKGKYVELRCDPISGHTALYWYRQSLGQGPEFLIYFQGTGAADDSGLPNDRFFAVRPEGSVSTLKIQRTERGDSAVYLCASSFQGNTDTQYFGPGTRLTVL.

Ten or more counts support this clonotype. The chain recombines TRBV7-2 with TRBJ2-5; no reliable D call. CDR1 is SGHTA, CDR2 FQGNSA, per germline. The CDR3 is 14 residues long. The V end was cut by 1 base, the J end by 0 bases, with 6 bases between. The CDR3, as DNA: TGTGCCAGCAGCTTAGTTGACTACCAAGAGACCCAGTACTTC. Protein sequence: CASSLVDYQETQYF.

This clonotype is medium-sized by share. The CDR3 loop reads CASSYQAGGGRTQYF. CDR3 nucleotides: TGTGCCAGCAGTTACCAGGCCGGGGGAGGGAGGACCCAGTACTTC. The chain has TRBV6-9 and TRBJ2-5; 7 bases match TRBD2. CDR3 length: 15 amino acids. The germline V gene has CDR1 MNHGY and CDR2 SVAAGI. The V and J ends lost 3 bases and 7 bases, in that order; junction bases with no gene match: 11.

This clonotype was counted a single time. The chain uses TRBV7-3 and TRBJ2-3; tentatively, D is TRBD2 (6 bases). The CDR3 is made up of 14 amino acids. V was shortened by 2 bases and J by 5 bases, with 11 bases between the two germline ends. Per the germline V gene, CDR1 is SGHTA and CDR2 is FQGTGA. In nucleotides, the CDR3 is TGTGCCAGCAGCTTAGGGGTTAGCGGAGATACGCAGTATTTT. Amino acids: CASSLGVSGDTQYF.

V is TRBV7-2 and J is TRBJ2-1, with 8 bases lining up with TRBD1. The DNA end favors TRBJ2-5, so the J call may be wrong. Germline values: CDR1 SGHTA, CDR2 FQGNSA. CDR3 length: 15 amino acids. The CDR3 bases are TGTGCCAGCAGCAAGGGACAGGCCGCATCGGCGGCCCAGTACTTC. This encodes CASSKGQAASAAQYF.

This clonotype is classed as medium-sized. This chain joins TRBV6-1 and TRBJ2-1; D possibly corresponds to TRBD1 (6 bases). Germline V gene data show CDR1 as MNHNS and CDR2 as SASEGT. Trimming shortened V by 4 bases and J by 10 bases, and 20 bases separated the two germline ends. The length of the CDR3 is 15 residues. The CDR3 here is CASSAGQSFSYEQFF. Here the CDR3 DNA reads TGTGCCAGCAGTGCCGGACAGTCGTTTTCCTACGAGCAGTTCTTC.

The chain has TRBV6-4 and TRBJ1-2, with TRBD1 matching 11 bases. The J segment lost 7 bases and the V segment lost 6 bases, leaving 7 bases of the junction unmatched. CDR1 is MRHNA, CDR2 SNTAGT, per germline. This CDR3 spans 14 amino acids. CDR3: CASSPGTGGGGYTF. The CDR3 DNA is TGTGCCAGCAGCCCAGGGACAGGGGGAGGTGGCTACACCTTC.

This chain connects TRBV10-3 to TRBJ2-7; 12 nucleotides agree with TRBD2. Unmatched junction bases numbered 4, after V lost 11 bases and J lost 2 bases. This CDR3 contains 13 residues. Per the germline V gene, CDR1 is ENHRY and CDR2 is SYGVKD. The CDR3 DNA reads TGTGCCGTTCGACTAGCGGGAGCCTACGAGCAGTACTTC. This sequence encodes CAVRLAGAYEQYF.

The CDR3 DNA reads as TGTGCCAGCAGCTTCAGGACAGGGGGGCCCGAGCAGTACTTC. This gives the protein CASSFRTGGPEQYF. The genes are TRBV12-3 or TRBV12-4 and TRBJ2-5; TRBD1 matches at 10 bases. The J call may not be correct, given that the DNA end is closer to TRBJ2-7. The CDR3 sequence is 14 residues long.

This clonotype was counted a single time. A junction end diverges from the germline sequence, so it may reflect a read error. The CDR3 reads CASSRTSGSYEQFF. The CDR3 DNA follows: TGTGCCAGCAGCCGGACTAGCGGGAGCTACGAGCAGTTCTTT. V and J are TRBV7-6 and TRBJ2-3, with TRBD2 matching 13 bases. The germline gives CDR1 SGHVS, CDR2 FNYEAQ. This CDR3 is built from 14 residues.

This clonotype came up a few times. A read error may be the cause here, since a much bigger clone is one base away. The conserved final phenylalanine or tryptophan is absent from the CDR3, which likely points to a read error. CDR3 in DNA: TGTGCCAGCAGTTTGCCCGCCGGTACAGGGTGGTACGAGCAGTACTGC. This sequence encodes CASSLPAGTGWYEQYC. The genes are TRBV6-1 and TRBJ2-1, with D possibly being TRBD1 (6 bases). TRBJ2-7 matches the DNA end more closely, so the J call is doubtful. Germline V CDR1 and CDR2: MNHNS, SASEGT. The CDR3 extends over 16 amino acids.

With regard to this clonotype: It may be a read error: a sequence one base away is much more abundant. This sequence joins TRBV6-1 and TRBJ2-5; TRBD2 aligns across 11 bases. This CDR3 comprises 15 residues. Per germline, CDR1 MNHNS and CDR2 SASEGT. V was clipped by 6 bases and J by 11 bases; unmatched bases: 14. CDR3 nucleotide sequence: TGTGCCAGCAGGAGCGAGCTAGCGGGAGGCCCCCAGCAGTACTTC. It translates to CASRSELAGGPQQYF.